These 21 T cell receptor beta chains were sequenced from one sample in a study of CD4 T cells in relation to SARS-CoV-2 and coronaviruses (dated by TCRdb to about 2021). Library construction relied on the immunoSEQ multiplex PCR assay. Drawn from immuneACCESS, this table holds only the in-frame rearrangements with V and J called that TCRdb kept. Clones are partly lost; checked studies trace under half to an unresolved V gene and leave the rest unexplained. The sample table holds around 16,000 clones, of which under 80% were seen once. The ten largest account for around 20% of the sample. No cognate antigen is known for these TCRs. CD4+ T cells from unexposed donors were collected before the COVID-19 pandemic (2011-2018). After approximately eleven days of culture, CD4+ T cells were isolated with the EasySep CD4+ T cell isolation kit. The sequenced sample was CD4+ T cells from PBMCs, cultured in vitro. All receptors derive from a human donor in good health.

This clone was counted a few times. The chain employs TRBV27 and TRBJ2-5; TRBD1 aligns across 7 bases. The trim removed 0 bases at V and 4 bases at J, leaving 5 bases unmatched. Germline lookup yields CDR1 MNHEY and CDR2 SMNVEV (reference sequence). The CDR3 length is 15 residues. The CDR3 DNA reads TGTGCCAGCAGTTTATCTTGGCACAGGGGAGAGACCCAGTACTTC. This gives the protein CASSLSWHRGETQYF.

This chain joins TRBV3-1 (or the pseudogene TRBV3-2) and TRBJ1-1; TRBD1 is a possible D gene (6 bases). The CDR3 has 13 amino acids. Germline V CDR1 and CDR2: LGHDT, YNNKEL (reference sequence). V was cut by 4 bases and J by 9 bases, with 15 bases left in between. CDR3 protein: CASSLGRGGKAFF. In DNA, the CDR3 is TGTGCCAGCAGCCTAGGCAGGGGAGGTAAAGCTTTCTTT.

There are a few counts of this clone. The rearrangement links TRBV5-1 to TRBJ2-7; TRBD2 matches 10 bases. The CDR3 spans 16 residues. Per germline, CDR1 SGHRS and CDR2 YFSETQ. The V segment lost 2 bases and the J segment 3 bases; nucleotides outside the gene matches: 8. The DNA for the CDR3 is TGCGCCAGCAGCTTAGGGAGCACTAGCGGGGTCTACGAGCAGTACTTC. As protein: CASSLGSTSGVYEQYF.

The chain combines TRBV3-1 (or the pseudogene TRBV3-2) with TRBJ1-2; D is uncertain. Deletions cut 1 base from V and 4 bases from J, with 7 bases between. The CDR3 loop spans 13 amino acids. CDR1 is LGHDT and CDR2 is YNNKEL in the germline V gene (reference sequence). In DNA, the CDR3 is TGTGCCAGCAGCCAAGGTTCCGGCTATGGCTACACCTTC. This translates into CASSQGSGYGYTF.

The J gene is TRBJ1-5, the V gene TRBV7-9; D ambiguous. Germline CDR1 and CDR2: SEHNR and FQNEAQ (reference sequence). The V and J ends lost 1 base and 4 bases respectively, with 11 bases between them. The CDR3 is 15 residues long. CDR3 coding DNA: TGTGCCAGCAGCTTAGAGGCACCGGGGAATCAGCCCCAGCATTTT. Protein sequence: CASSLEAPGNQPQHF.

For the CDR3, the DNA is TGTGCCACCAGCCTTTCGGGAGGGGGCTCTGGAAACACCATATATTTT. The encoded protein is CATSLSGGGSGNTIYF. The chain links TRBV15 to TRBJ1-3, with a tentative D call TRBD1 (6 bases). V was pared by 5 bases and J by 0 bases, with 14 bases between. The CDR3 length is 16 residues. The germline CDR1 and CDR2 sequences are LNHNV and YYDKDF (reference sequence).

This chain joins TRBV28 and TRBJ1-4; no reliable D call. Germline assignment: CDR1 MDHEN and CDR2 SYDVKM. V lost 5 bases and J 0 bases, leaving 16 bases between the germline ends. The length of the CDR3 is 17 residues. CDR3 bases: TGTGCCAGCAGTGCTCCACTTGCGAGTGCAACTAATGAAAAACTGTTTTTT. Translation gives CASSAPLASATNEKLFF.

The CDR3 DNA reads as TGTGCCAGCAGTTTGACAGGGTCTTGGAATCAGCCCCAGCATTTT. Its protein product is CASSLTGSWNQPQHF. V is TRBV27 and J is TRBJ1-5; 7 nucleotides align to TRBD1. The CDR3 loop spans 15 amino acids. Germline V lookup: CDR1 MNHEY, CDR2 SMNVEV (reference sequence). V was pared by 3 bases and J by 4 bases, with 6 bases of the junction left unmatched.

The V call is TRBV3-1 (or the pseudogene TRBV3-2), the J call TRBJ2-7; 8 bases align to TRBD2. The trim removed 1 base at V and 6 bases at J, leaving 11 bases unmatched. This CDR3 is built from 16 residues. Germline values: CDR1 LGHDT, CDR2 YNNKEL (reference sequence). The CDR3 sequence: CASSQVLGLGSGEQYF. The CDR3 nucleotides read TGTGCCAGCAGCCAAGTCCTGGGACTAGGCTCTGGCGAGCAGTACTTC.

The V gene is TRBV2, the J gene TRBJ2-5; the D is unclear. Germline CDR1 and CDR2: SNHLY and FYNNEI. CDR3 length equals 11 residues. V lost 6 bases, J lost 1 base, and 3 bases lay in between. The CDR3 DNA reads as TGTGCCAGCAGCGTCCAAGAGACCCAGTACTTC. It is translated as CASSVQETQYF.

V and J are TRBV12-3 or TRBV12-4 and TRBJ2-7; D gene uncertain. The V gene lost 4 bases and the J gene lost 3 bases, with 10 bases spanning the gap. The CDR3 contains 13 residues. CDR3 residues: CASSWAGIYEQYF. In nucleotides, the CDR3 is TGTGCCAGCAGTTGGGCTGGGATCTACGAGCAGTACTTC.

The chain has TRBV5-5 and TRBJ2-3; D not certain. V lost 0 bases to trimming and J lost 6 bases, with 14 bases between them. From germline, CDR1 is SGHKS and CDR2 YYEKEE (reference sequence). The CDR3 has 15 amino acids. The CDR3 loop is CASSLGGILSDTQYF. CDR3 nucleotides: TGTGCCAGCAGCTTGGGAGGTATACTCTCGGATACGCAGTATTTT. The whole variable domain, remainder taken from reference TRBV5-5 and TRBJ2-3, is DAGVTQSPTHLIKTRGQQVTLRCSPISGHKSVSWYQQVLGQGPQFIFQYYEKEERGRGNFPDRFSARQFPNYSSELNVNALLLGDSALYLCASSLGGILSDTQYFGPGTRLTVL.

The J gene is TRBJ2-5, the V gene TRBV10-2; D is uncertain. Per germline, CDR1 WSHSY and CDR2 SAAADI. This CDR3 contains 13 residues. Trimming left V 3 bases short and J 5 bases short, with 10 bases between. The CDR3 DNA reads TGCGCCAGCAGTGATGCGGTACGGGAGACCCAGTACTTC. Translated: CASSDAVRETQYF.

Only a few counts were recorded for this clone. The chain is built from TRBV9 and TRBJ1-3; 9 nucleotides agree with TRBD1. The CDR3 extends over 16 amino acids. The V gene end was trimmed by 3 bases and the J gene end by 2 bases; junction bases not matched to a gene: 6. Germline CDR1 SGDLS, CDR2 YYNGEE. This CDR3 reads CASSDYRGPAGNTIYF. The CDR3 DNA reads as TGTGCCAGCAGCGACTACAGGGGGCCAGCTGGAAACACCATATATTTT.

The chain uses TRBV3-1 (or the pseudogene TRBV3-2) and TRBJ1-2, with D unresolved. Germline-derived CDR1 and CDR2 are LGHDT and YNNKEL (reference sequence). V lost 0 bases, J lost 7 bases, and 9 bases lay in between. The CDR3 length is 13 residues. The CDR3 region has the DNA TGTGCCAGCAGCCAAGATCTGGGTTTTGGCTACACCTTC. It translates to CASSQDLGFGYTF.

This clone has only one observation. The genes are TRBV5-5 and TRBJ2-2; D is possibly TRBD1 (6 bases). The CDR3 covers 18 residues. V was cut by 4 bases and J by 0 bases, with 19 bases left in between. The germline gives CDR1 SGHKS, CDR2 YYEKEE (reference sequence). The DNA for the CDR3 is TGTGCCAGCAGCCGTTGGAGCTGGGGGCGATCGAACACCGGGGAGCTGTTTTTT. Protein product: CASSRWSWGRSNTGELFF.

The V and J genes are TRBV5-6 and TRBJ1-1; D is undetermined. V was pared by 5 bases and J by 1 base, with 12 bases between. Per germline, CDR1 SGHDT and CDR2 YYEEEE. The CDR3 totals 14 residues. CDR3 protein: CASSPLRGNTEAFF. As DNA, the CDR3 is TGTGCCAGCAGTCCCCTGCGGGGGAACACTGAAGCTTTCTTT. Drawing the rest from reference TRBV5-6 and TRBJ1-1, the complete variable domain is DAGVTQSPTHLIKTRGQQVTLRCSPKSGHDTVSWYQQALGQGPQFIFQYYEEEERQRGNFPDRFSGHQFPNYSSELNVNALLLGDSALYLCASSPLRGNTEAFFGQGTRLTVV.

The chain uses TRBV13 and TRBJ2-1; 10 bases are shared with TRBD2. Germline trimming cut 5 bases from V and 1 base from J; bases unmatched to any gene: 11. The CDR3 is 18 residues long. Per the germline V gene, CDR1 is PRHDT and CDR2 is FYEKMQ (reference sequence). DNA of the CDR3: TGTGCCAGCAGCCCGCGGGGAGCGGGAGGGTTTTCCTACAATGAGCAGTTCTTC. Translating gives CASSPRGAGGFSYNEQFF.

This clone has a single count. The V call is TRBV19, the J call TRBJ1-4; D gene ambiguous. The CDR3 extends over 15 amino acids. In germline, CDR1 is LNHDA, CDR2 SQIVND (reference sequence). V lost 5 bases and J lost 6, with 16 bases in between. The CDR3 reads CASSVQFNVHEKLFF. In nucleotides, the CDR3 is TGTGCCAGTAGTGTACAGTTTAATGTGCATGAAAAACTGTTTTTT.

The gene calls are TRBV24-1 and TRBJ2-3; 7 bases are a match to TRBD1. The CDR3 is made up of 19 amino acids. CDR1 KGHDR and CDR2 SFDVKD come from the germline V gene. The junction had 18 bases not matched to a gene; V was cut back by 2 bases and J by 5 bases. The CDR3 DNA follows: TGTGCCACCAGTGATTCCGATTACAGGGGTCGGGTCGCAGGAGATACGCAGTATTTT. The encoded protein is CATSDSDYRGRVAGDTQYF.

V usage is TRBV3-1 (or the pseudogene TRBV3-2) and J usage is TRBJ1-1; D is unclear. CDR1 and CDR2 (germline): LGHDT, YNNKEL (reference sequence). This CDR3 region has 12 residues. Deletions cut 6 bases from V and 1 base from J, with 6 bases between. This chain's CDR3 is CASSLGNTEAFF. CDR3 bases: TGTGCCAGCAGTTTGGGGAACACTGAAGCTTTCTTT.